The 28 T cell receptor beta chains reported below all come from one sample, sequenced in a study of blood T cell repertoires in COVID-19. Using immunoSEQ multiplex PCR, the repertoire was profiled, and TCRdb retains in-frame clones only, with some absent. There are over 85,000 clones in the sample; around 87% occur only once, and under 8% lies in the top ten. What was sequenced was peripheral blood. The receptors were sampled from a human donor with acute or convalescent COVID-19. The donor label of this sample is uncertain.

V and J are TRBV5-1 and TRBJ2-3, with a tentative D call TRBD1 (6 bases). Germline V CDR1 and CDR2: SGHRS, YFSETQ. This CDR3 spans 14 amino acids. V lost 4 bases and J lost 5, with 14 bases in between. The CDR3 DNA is TGCGCCAGCAGCAACCAGGGGATGGTAGATACGCAGTATTTT. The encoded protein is CASSNQGMVDTQYF.

This chain's CDR3 is CASSKGGLAETQYF. The CDR3 bases are TGTGCCAGCAGTAAAGGGGGACTAGCAGAGACCCAGTACTTC. This sequence joins TRBV7-3 and TRBJ2-5; 9 positions match TRBD2. The V segment lost 6 bases and the J segment 4 bases; nucleotides outside the gene matches: 6. This CDR3 is built from 14 residues. Germline V lookup: CDR1 SGHTA, CDR2 FQGTGA.

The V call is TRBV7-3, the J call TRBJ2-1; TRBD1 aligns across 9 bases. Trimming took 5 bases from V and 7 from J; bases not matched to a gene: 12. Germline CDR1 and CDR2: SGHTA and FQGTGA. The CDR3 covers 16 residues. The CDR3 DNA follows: TGTGCCAGCAGCCGGGCACCGGGACAGGGCATTAATGAGCAGTTCTTC. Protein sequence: CASSRAPGQGINEQFF.

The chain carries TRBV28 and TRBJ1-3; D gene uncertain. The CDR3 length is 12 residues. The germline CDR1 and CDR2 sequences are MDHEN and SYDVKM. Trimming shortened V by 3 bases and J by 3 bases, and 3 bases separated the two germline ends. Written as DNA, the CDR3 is TGTGCCAGCAGTTTCAGTGGAAACACCATATATTTT. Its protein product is CASSFSGNTIYF.

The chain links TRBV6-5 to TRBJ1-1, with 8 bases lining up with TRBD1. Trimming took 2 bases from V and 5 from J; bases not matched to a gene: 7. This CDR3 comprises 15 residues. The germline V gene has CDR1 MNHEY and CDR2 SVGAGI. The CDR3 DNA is TGTGCCAGCAGTTACAGCGCAGGGGGCTTTACTGAAGCTTTCTTT. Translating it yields CASSYSAGGFTEAFF.

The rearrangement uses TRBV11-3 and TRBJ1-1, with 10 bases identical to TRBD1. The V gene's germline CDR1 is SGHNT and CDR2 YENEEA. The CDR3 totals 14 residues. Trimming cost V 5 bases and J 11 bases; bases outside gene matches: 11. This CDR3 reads CASSATGTGVRAFF. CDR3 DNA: TGTGCCAGCAGCGCAACCGGGACAGGGGTTAGGGCTTTCTTT.

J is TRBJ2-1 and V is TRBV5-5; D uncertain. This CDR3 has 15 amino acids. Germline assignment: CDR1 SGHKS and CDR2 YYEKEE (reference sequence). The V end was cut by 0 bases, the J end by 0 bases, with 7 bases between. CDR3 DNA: TGTGCCAGCAGCTTGGTAATCAGCTCCTACAATGAGCAGTTCTTC. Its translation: CASSLVISSYNEQFF.

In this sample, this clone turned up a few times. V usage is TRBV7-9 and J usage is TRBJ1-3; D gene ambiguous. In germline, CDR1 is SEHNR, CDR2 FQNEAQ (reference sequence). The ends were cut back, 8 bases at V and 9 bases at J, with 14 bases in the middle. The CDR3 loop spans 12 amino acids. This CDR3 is CASLNPRATIYF. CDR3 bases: TGTGCCAGCTTAAACCCTAGAGCCACCATATATTTT. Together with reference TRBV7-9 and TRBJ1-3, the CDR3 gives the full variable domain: DTGVSQNPRHKITKRGQNVTFRCDPISEHNRLYWYRQTLGQGPEFLTYFQNEAQLEKSRLLSDRFSAERPKGSFSTLEIQRTEQGDSAMYLCASLNPRATIYFGEGSWLTVV.

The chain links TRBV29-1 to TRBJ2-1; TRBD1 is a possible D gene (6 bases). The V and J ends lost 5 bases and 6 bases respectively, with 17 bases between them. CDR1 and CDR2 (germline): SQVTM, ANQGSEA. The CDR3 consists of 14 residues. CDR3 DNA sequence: TGCAGCGTTAATGTTAACAGGGCGCCCAATGAGCAGTTCTTC. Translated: CSVNVNRAPNEQFF.

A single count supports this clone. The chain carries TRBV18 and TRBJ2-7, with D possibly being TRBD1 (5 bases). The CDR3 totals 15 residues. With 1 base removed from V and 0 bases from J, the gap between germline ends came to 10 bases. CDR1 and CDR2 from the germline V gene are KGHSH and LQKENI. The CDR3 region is CASSPRSGISYEQYF. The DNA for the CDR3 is TGTGCCAGCTCACCACGTTCAGGGATCTCCTACGAGCAGTACTTC.

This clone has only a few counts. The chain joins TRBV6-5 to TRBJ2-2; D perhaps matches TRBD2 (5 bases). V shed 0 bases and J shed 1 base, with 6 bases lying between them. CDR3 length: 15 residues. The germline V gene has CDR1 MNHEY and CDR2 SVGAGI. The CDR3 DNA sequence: TGTGCCAGCAGTTACTCCAGCGGGAACACCGGGGAGCTGTTTTTT. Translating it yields CASSYSSGNTGELFF.

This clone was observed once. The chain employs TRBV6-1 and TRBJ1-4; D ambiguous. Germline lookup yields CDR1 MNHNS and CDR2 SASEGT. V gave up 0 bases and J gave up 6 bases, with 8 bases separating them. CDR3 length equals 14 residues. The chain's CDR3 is CASSEALRDEKLFF. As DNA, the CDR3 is TGTGCCAGCAGTGAAGCATTGCGTGATGAAAAACTGTTTTTT.

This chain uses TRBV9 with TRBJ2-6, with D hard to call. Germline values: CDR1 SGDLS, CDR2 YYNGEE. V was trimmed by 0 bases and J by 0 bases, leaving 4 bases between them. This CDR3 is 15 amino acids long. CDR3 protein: CASSVVLSGANVLTF. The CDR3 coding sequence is TGTGCCAGCAGCGTAGTTCTCTCTGGGGCCAACGTCCTGACTTTC.

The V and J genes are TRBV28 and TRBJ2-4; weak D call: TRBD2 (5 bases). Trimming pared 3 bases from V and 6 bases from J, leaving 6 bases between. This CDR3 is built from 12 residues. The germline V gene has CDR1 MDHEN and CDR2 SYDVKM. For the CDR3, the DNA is TGTGCCAGCAGTTTTGGAGGAAACATTCAGTACTTC. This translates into CASSFGGNIQYF.

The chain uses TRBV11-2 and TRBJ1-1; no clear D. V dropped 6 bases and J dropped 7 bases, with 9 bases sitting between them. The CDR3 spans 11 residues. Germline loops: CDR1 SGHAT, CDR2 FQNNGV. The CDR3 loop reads CASREIDEAFF. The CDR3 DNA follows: TGTGCCAGCAGAGAGATAGATGAAGCTTTCTTT.

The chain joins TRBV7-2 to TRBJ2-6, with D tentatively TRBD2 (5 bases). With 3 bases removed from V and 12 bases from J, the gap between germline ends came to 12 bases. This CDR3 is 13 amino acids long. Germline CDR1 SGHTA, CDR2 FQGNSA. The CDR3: CASSFGLRGVLTF. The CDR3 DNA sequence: TGTGCCAGCAGCTTCGGACTCCGAGGCGTCCTGACTTTC.

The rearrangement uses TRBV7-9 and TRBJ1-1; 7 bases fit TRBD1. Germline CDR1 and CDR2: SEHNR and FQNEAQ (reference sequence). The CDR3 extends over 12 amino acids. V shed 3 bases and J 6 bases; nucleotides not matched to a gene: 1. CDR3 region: CASSLQGAEAFF. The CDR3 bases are TGTGCCAGCAGCTTGCAGGGGGCTGAAGCTTTCTTT.

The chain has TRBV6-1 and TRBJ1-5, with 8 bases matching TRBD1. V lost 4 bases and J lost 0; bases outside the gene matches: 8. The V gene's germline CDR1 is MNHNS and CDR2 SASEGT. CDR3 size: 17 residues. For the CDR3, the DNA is TGTGCCAGCAGTGCCAGACAGGGGCTTTATAGCAATCAGCCCCAGCATTTT. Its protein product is CASSARQGLYSNQPQHF.

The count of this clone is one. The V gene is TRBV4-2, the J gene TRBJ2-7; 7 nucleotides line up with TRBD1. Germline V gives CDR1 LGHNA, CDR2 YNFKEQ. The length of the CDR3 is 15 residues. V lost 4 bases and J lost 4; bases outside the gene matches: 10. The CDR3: CASSPGQVGQYEQYF. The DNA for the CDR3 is TGTGCCAGCAGCCCCGGACAGGTCGGGCAGTACGAGCAGTACTTC.

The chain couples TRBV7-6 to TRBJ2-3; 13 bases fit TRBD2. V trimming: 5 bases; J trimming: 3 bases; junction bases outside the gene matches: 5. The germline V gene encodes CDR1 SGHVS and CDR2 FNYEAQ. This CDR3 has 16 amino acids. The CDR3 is CASSLRGLAGTDTQYF. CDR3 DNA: TGTGCCAGCAGCCTCCGGGGACTAGCGGGGACAGATACGCAGTATTTT.

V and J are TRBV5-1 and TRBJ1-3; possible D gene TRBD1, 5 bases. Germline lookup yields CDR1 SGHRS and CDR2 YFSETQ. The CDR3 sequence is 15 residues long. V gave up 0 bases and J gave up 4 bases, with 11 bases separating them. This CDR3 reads CASSLEGFGGNTIYF. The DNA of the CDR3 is TGCGCCAGCAGCTTGGAGGGGTTTGGGGGAAACACCATATATTTT.

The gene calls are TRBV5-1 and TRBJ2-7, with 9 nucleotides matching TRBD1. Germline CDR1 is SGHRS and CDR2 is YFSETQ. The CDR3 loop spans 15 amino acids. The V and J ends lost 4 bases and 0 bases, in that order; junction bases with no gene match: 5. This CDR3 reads CASSPWGQGSYEQYF. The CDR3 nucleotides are TGCGCCAGCAGCCCTTGGGGACAGGGCTCCTACGAGCAGTACTTC.

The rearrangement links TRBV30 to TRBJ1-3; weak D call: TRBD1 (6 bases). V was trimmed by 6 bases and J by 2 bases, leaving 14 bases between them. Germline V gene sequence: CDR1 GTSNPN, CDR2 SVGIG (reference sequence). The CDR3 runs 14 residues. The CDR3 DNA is TGTGCCTGCCCCGGGACAATAACTGGAAACACCATATATTTT. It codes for CACPGTITGNTIYF.

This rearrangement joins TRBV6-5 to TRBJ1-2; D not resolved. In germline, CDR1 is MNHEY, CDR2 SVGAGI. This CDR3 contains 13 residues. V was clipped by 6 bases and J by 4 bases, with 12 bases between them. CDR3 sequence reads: CASRQTETYGYTF. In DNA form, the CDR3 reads TGTGCCAGCAGGCAAACAGAAACCTATGGCTACACCTTC.

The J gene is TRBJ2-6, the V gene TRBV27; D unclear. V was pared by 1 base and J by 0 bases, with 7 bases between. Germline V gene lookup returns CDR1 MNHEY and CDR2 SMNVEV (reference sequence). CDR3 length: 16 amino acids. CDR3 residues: CASSLWALSGANVLTF. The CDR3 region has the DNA TGTGCCAGCAGTTTATGGGCCCTCTCTGGGGCCAACGTCCTGACTTTC.

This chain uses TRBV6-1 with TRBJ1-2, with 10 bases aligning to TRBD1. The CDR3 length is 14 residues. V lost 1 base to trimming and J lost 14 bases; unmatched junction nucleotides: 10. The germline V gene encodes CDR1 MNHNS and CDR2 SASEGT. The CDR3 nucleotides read TGTGCCAGCAGTGAAGGAACCCATGGGACAGGGGATACCTTC. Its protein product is CASSEGTHGTGDTF.

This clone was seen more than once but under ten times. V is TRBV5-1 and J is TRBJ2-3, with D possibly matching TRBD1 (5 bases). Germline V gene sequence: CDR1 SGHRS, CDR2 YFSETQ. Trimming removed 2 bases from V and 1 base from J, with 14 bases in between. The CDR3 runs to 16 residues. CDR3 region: CASSLRVLGGTDTQYF. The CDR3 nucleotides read TGCGCCAGCAGCTTAAGGGTCCTAGGGGGCACAGATACGCAGTATTTT.

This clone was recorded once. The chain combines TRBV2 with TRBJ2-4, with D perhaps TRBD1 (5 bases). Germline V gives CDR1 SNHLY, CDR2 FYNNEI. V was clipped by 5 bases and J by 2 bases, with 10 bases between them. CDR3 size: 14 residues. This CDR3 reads CASSSDISKNIQYF. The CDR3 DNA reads TGTGCCAGCAGTTCGGACATATCCAAAAACATTCAGTACTTC.